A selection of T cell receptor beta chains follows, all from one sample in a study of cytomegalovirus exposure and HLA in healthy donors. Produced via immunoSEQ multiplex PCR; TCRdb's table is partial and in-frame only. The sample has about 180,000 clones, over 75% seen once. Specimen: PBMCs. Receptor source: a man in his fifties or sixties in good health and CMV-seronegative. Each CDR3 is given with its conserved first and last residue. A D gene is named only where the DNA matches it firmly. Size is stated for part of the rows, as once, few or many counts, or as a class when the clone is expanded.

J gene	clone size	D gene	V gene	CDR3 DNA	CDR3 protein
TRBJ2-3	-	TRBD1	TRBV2	TGTGCCAGCAAGAGGACAGGGGTCACAGATACGCAGTATTTT	CASKRTGVTDTQYF
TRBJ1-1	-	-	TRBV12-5	TGTGCTAGTGGTCCGGACAGCGGAGGCGCTTTCTTT	CASGPDSGGAFF
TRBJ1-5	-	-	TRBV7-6	TGTGCCAGCAGCTTAGGGCAGGGGATCAATCAGCCCCAGCATTTT	CASSLGQGINQPQHF
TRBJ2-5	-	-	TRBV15	TGTGCCACCAGCAGAGATCTAGGGGTCGAAGAGACCCAGTACTTC	CATSRDLGVEETQYF
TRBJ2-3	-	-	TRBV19	TGTGCCAGTACCCAGGGCCCGGGAGATACGCAGTATTTT	CASTQGPGDTQYF
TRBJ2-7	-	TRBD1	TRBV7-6	TGTGCCAGCAGCTTAGCGGGGACAGGGTTACCGTCCTACGAGCAGTACTTC	CASSLAGTGLPSYEQYF
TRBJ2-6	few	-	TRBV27	TGTGCCAGCAGTTTATCTTTGCTGAGGGGGGGAGCTGGGGCCAACGTCCTGACTTTC	CASSLSLLRGGAGANVLTF
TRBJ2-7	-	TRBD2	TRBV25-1	TGTGCCAGCCGGTGGCGGGAGGGCCTGTACGAGCAGTACTTC	CASRWREGLYEQYF
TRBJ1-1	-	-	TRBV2	TGTGCCAGCAGTCTCATGGGGGGGGAAAACACTGAAGCTTTCTTT	CASSLMGGENTEAFF
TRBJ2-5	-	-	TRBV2	TGTGCCAGCAGTCGTTATGTTGGCTTGGAGACCCAGTACTTC	CASSRYVGLETQYF
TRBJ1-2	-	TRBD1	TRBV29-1	TGCAGCGTTGAGACAGGGGGCTCTGCTGTTGGCTACCCCTTC	CSVETGGSAVGYPF
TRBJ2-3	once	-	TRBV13	TGTGCCAGCAGCTTATCTGCGTGGGGAGACAACATCTATACGCAGTATTTT	CASSLSAWGDNIYTQYF
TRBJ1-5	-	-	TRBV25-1	TGTGCCAGCAGTGAATGGGGGGATCAGCCCCAGCATTTT	CASSEWGDQPQHF
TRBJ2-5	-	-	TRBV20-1	TGCAGTGCTAAAGCCGGGACCCAGTACTTC	CSAKAGTQYF
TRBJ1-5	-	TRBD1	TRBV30	TGTGCCTGGAGTACGGGACAGGGAGACAATCAGCCCCAGCATTTT	CAWSTGQGDNQPQHF
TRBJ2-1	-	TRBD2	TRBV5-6	TGTGCCAGCAGCTTGCCTAGCGGGGGGGATAGAAATGAGCAGTTCTTC	CASSLPSGGDRNEQFF
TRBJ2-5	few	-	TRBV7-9	TGTGCCAGCAGCCACTGGGGGGTTGGAGAGACCCAGTACTTC	CASSHWGVGETQYF
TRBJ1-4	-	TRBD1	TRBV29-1	TGCAGCGTTGAAAAGGGGACAGGGGGCGGAAAACTGTTTTTT	CSVEKGTGGGKLFF
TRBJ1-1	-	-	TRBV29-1	TGCAGCGTTGAACCTCCCTCCAACACTGAAGCTTTCTTT	CSVEPPSNTEAFF
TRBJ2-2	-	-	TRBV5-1	TGCGCCAGCAGCCCGGGAGGAGGGACAACCGGGGAGCTGTTTTTT	CASSPGGGTTGELFF
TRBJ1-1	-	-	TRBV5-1	TGCGCCAGCAGTCTGAGGGCGCGGACTGAGGCTTTCTTT	CASSLRARTEAFF
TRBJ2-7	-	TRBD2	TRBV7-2	TGTGCCAGCAGCTTAGGGGCTAGCGGGATGAGCTCCTTCTACGAGCAGTACTTC	CASSLGASGMSSFYEQYF
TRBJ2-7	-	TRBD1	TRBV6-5	TGTGCCAGCAGTTACTCCGGGACAGGGTCCTACGAGCAGTACTTC	CASSYSGTGSYEQYF
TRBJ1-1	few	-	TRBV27	TGTGCCAGCACAGGGGCAAAGGAAGCTTTCTTT	CASTGAKEAFF
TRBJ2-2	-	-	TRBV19	TGTGCCCGTGGGGGCTTTCACCCACCCAACACCGGGGAGCTGTTTTTT	CARGGFHPPNTGELFF
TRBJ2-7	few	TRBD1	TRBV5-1	TGCGCCAGCAGTCGGGACAGGGGGTACGAGCAGTACTTC	CASSRDRGYEQYF
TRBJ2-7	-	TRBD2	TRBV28	TGTGCCAGCAGTTTGGGAGCGGGAGTACGGTACGAGCAGTACTTC	CASSLGAGVRYEQYF
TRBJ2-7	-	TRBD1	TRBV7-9	TGTTCCAGCAGCTTAGGGGGGACAGGTCCGTACTTC	CSSSLGGTGPYF
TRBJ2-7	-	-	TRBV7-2	TGTGCCAGCAGCCCTCTCCCAGGGTACGAGCAGTACTTC	CASSPLPGYEQYF
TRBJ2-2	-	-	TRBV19	TGTGCCAGTGGTACCGGGACTGTAAACACCGGGGAGCTGTTTTTT	CASGTGTVNTGELFF
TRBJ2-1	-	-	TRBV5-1	TGCGCCAGCAGCTTGGGAGCTCTCCCGGGGTACAATGAGCAGTTCTTC	CASSLGALPGYNEQFF
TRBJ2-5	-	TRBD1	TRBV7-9	TGTGCCAGCAGCAACGGACAGGGGCGAGAGACCCAGTACTTC	CASSNGQGRETQYF
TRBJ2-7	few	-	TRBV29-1	TGCAGCGCTGGAGGGTCCTACGAGCAGTACTTC	CSAGGSYEQYF
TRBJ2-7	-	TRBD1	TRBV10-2	TGCGCCAGCAGTGCGGGACAGTCAAACTACGAGCAGTACTTC	CASSAGQSNYEQYF
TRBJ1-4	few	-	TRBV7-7	TGTGCTAGCAGCTTAGCACAAAATGAAAAACTGTTTTTT	CASSLAQNEKLFF
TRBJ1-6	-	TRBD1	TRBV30	TGTGCCTGGCTCGGACAGGCCCTCGAACCCCTCCACTTT	CAWLGQALEPLHF
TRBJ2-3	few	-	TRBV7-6	TGTGCCAGCAGCTCCCCTTTTGCGGGAAAGGGAGATACGCAGTATTTT	CASSSPFAGKGDTQYF
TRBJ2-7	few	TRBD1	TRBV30	TGTGCCTGGAGTGGGGGACAGGGGGCTTACGAGCAGTACTTC	CAWSGGQGAYEQYF
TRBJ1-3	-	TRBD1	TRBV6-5	TGTGCCAGCACCAGGACAGGTTCTGGAAACACCATATATTTT	CASTRTGSGNTIYF
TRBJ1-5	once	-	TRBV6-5	TGTGCCAGCAGAATCCTAAGGACAGGCAATCAGCCCCAGCATTTT	CASRILRTGNQPQHF
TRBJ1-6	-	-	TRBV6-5	TGTGCCAGCGGGAGCTCCTATAATTCACCCCTCCACTTT	CASGSSYNSPLHF
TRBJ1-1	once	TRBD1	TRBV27	TGTGCCAGCAGTTCGACAACAGGGGGCTGGACTGAAGCTTTCTTT	CASSSTTGGWTEAFF
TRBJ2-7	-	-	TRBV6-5	TGTGCCAGCAGTCTCCTTCGGGGGTACGAGCAGTACTTC	CASSLLRGYEQYF
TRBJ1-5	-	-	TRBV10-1	TGCGCCAGCAGTGCGGACAGAAGCAATCAGCCCCAGCATTTT	CASSADRSNQPQHF
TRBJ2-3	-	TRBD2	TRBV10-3	TGTGCCATCAGTGAGCCTAGCGGTAGCACAGATACGCAGTATTTT	CAISEPSGSTDTQYF
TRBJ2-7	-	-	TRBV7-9	TGTGCCAGCAGCCCCTCCCCTAGTGTCGAGCAGTACTTC	CASSPSPSVEQYF
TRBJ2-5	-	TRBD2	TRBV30	TGTGCCTGGAGTAGCGCGGGAGGGCTGGGAGAGACCCAGTACTTC	CAWSSAGGLGETQYF
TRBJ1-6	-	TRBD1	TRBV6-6	TGTGCCAGCAGTTATCTGCAGGGGGATTCACCCCTCCACTTT	CASSYLQGDSPLHF
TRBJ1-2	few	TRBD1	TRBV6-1	TGTGCCAGCAGTGAGAGGACAGGGTCTGTCTTTGGCTACACCTTC	CASSERTGSVFGYTF
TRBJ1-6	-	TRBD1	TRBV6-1	TGTGCCAGCAGACCCACAGGGGCGGGTAATTCACCCCTCCACTTT	CASRPTGAGNSPLHF
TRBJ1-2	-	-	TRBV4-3	TGCGCCAGCAGCCAAGAAATGACAATACCGGCCTATGGCTACACCTTC	CASSQEMTIPAYGYTF
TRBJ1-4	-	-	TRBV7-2	TGTGCCAGCATCGGGGGAGCGCGGACTGCAACTAATGAAAAACTGTTTTTT	CASIGGARTATNEKLFF
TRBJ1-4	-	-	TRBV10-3	TGTGCCATCAGTGTGGACCCCGGGGATGAAAAACTGTTTTTT	CAISVDPGDEKLFF
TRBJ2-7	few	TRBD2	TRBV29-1	TGCAGCGTTATCCGGACTAGCGGGAGTAGCTACGAGCAGTACTTC	CSVIRTSGSSYEQYF
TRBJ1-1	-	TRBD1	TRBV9	TGTGCCAGCAGCATGACAGGGGGCCTGAACACTGAAGCTTTCTTT	CASSMTGGLNTEAFF
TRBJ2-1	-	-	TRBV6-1	TGTGCCAGCAGTGGGGGTCGTGGGAGAACCAATGAGCAGTTCTTC	CASSGGRGRTNEQFF
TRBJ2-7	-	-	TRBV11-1	TGTGCCAGCACCAACGAGGGCTACGAGCAGTACTTC	CASTNEGYEQYF
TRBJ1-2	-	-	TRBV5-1	TGCGCCAGCAGCTTGGGTGGCAGGGCTAACTATGGCTACCCCTTC	CASSLGGRANYGYPF
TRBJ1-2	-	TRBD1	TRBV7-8	TGTGCCAGCAGCCCCCGGACAGGGACAGTATATGGCTACACCTTC	CASSPRTGTVYGYTF